This TCR beta chain originates from a study of cytomegalovirus exposure and HLA in healthy donors (dated by TCRdb to about 2017). Describing the broader study: An earlier analysis of approximately 640 of the donors reported 276 Gb of sequence data and roughly 110 million unique TCR beta sequences from about 180 million T cells. About 310 gigabases of sequencing data and 78 million or so unique TCR sequences were included in an early release covering around 650 HLA-typed donors. Among the approximately 430 genotyped donors, about 83% belonged to the genetic ancestry cluster associated with self-reported Caucasian donors. The study was designed to test whether signatures of past pathogen exposure could be identified by cataloging public T cell receptors. The T cell repertoires of some 700 subjects were profiled by immunosequencing and related to cytomegalovirus serostatus. A separate validation cohort of 90 to 150 different subjects was used in addition to the roughly 620-subject first cohort. To predict cytomegalovirus infection status, the study combined high-throughput TCR immunosequencing, statistical association of individual TCRs with disease status, and machine learning. A later analysis re-analyzed previously published TCR beta repertoires from 600 to 850 donors and added high-resolution HLA genotyping to study TCR occurrence patterns. In the later analysis, no new phenotypic data were used to find candidate immune exposures; instead, reliance was placed on TCR beta sequences and their occurrence across donors. An earlier analysis of fewer than 700 of the donors applied high-throughput TCR beta sequencing to assess whether each TCR beta V gene segment acted as functional or pseudogenic. Donor age, sex, ethnicity and CMV serostatus were collected together with the repertoire data. A later genetic analysis took genome-wide SNP genotypes for 398 of the 666 donors and used that subset as a discovery cohort. All discovery cohort repertoires had been generated using a single sequencing platform. Both class I and class II loci were covered by HLA typing, at four-digit resolution. Typing coverage differed by locus: A, B, C, DRB1 and DQB1 were typed in roughly 620-640 donors, DQA1 in roughly 510, DPA1 in some 600, and DPB1 in just under 490. A handful of DR-DQ haplotypes were handled as single units for association and clustering because linkage in the cohort was strong. On average, 235,054 unique TCR beta nucleotide sequences were sequenced per donor among fewer than 500 genotyped donors of the cohort, with 15% to 20% of those sequences being non-productive.

In total, roughly 670 healthy bone marrow donors made up the cohort. All cohort members were sampled while nominally healthy, although unrecorded immune exposures were likely present. The donor tested CMV seropositive, placing the donor among the 289 seropositive members of the cohort. Each donor provided a peripheral blood sample, and peripheral blood mononuclear cells were used for TCR beta sequencing. The Qiagen DNeasy Blood Extraction Kit was used to extract genomic DNA from the blood cell samples. This clone has just one count. Its target antigen remains unknown. Per-nucleotide qualities are absent, and no much larger clonotype sits a single base away. Receptor libraries were prepared by the immunoSEQ multiplex PCR assay. For the multiplex PCR, a mixture combining 60 forward primers for TCR Vbeta segments and 13 reverse primers for TCR Jbeta segments was used. The CDR3 region of rearranged TCR beta genes was amplified from genomic DNA with a multiplex PCR assay. The Illumina HiSeq System was used to sequence the amplified TCR beta libraries as 87-base-pair reads. The paper's data handling went like this. Across the 500 to 850 repertoires, a later analysis counted 80 million or so unique TCR beta chains, roughly 11 million of which were shared by at least two donors. Raw reads were error-corrected and collapsed into unique sequences with a nearest-neighbor algorithm that merged closely related sequences to remove PCR and sequencing errors. V, D and J gene segments were assigned by aligning CDR3 sequences to IMGT reference sequences. For a sequence to be retained, a match of at least six nucleotides was required to both a V gene segment and a J gene segment. Rearrangements were classified as productive when the CDR3 lacked stop codons and remained in frame with V and J, and all other rearrangements were classified as non-productive. Following IMGT convention, CDR3 was defined as the stretch from the second conserved V-encoded cysteine to the conserved J-encoded phenylalanine. Sequences without an unambiguous match to a single V gene segment were excluded from the earlier analysis of about 630 of the donors. An earlier analysis of several hundred of the donors called V segments functional above 56.7% productive rearrangements and segregating when the between-donor standard deviation exceeded 5%. A statistical classification framework was built for diagnosing cytomegalovirus status from the catalog of TCR beta chain sequences. In a later analysis, V and J genes were assigned by comparing TCR nucleotide sequences against IMGT/GENE-DB human TR gene sequences. A later analysis assigned CDR3 sequences and most-parsimonious VDJ recombination scenarios with the TCRdist pipeline. A later analysis defined each TCR beta chain by its CDR3 amino acid sequence plus V-gene family, and excluded reads lacking a unique V-gene family. In a later analysis, 550 to 650 highly shared, low-generation-probability nucleotide sequences were removed to address suspected cross-contamination and a sequencing artifact. In a later analysis, a clonal expansion index was calculated for each public chain from normalized within-repertoire ranks of inferred template counts. In a later analysis, generation probabilities were computed using a VDJ recombination model fitted to out-of-frame rearrangements, and the results were checked against IGoR. A later analysis scored TCR-TCR, TCR-HLA and TCR-CMV co-occurrence with hypergeometric tests, applying a repertoire-size bias correction to TCR pairs. False discovery rates were estimated in a later analysis by permuting HLA or CMV assignments 20 times. In a later analysis, co-occurring TCRs were grouped using DBSCAN, with TCRdist sequence similarity added in when clustering inside HLA-allele-positive subsets. For co-occurrence clustering, repertoires with fewer than 30,000 or more than 120,000 public chains were excluded, along with roughly 5 repertoires with anomalous nucleotide sharing. In TCRdb, the immuneACCESS table is reduced to in-frame sequences with V and J assigned. These tables do not hold every clone; where another copy was compared, an unresolved V gene accounts for under half, and the others remain unexplained. The V and J calls and clone size were taken over from that table, and D and trimming were inferred from the DNA. This sample is represented by approximately 150,000 clones; over 70% of them were singletons. About 1.5% of the sample is in the top ten clones.

What the work shows at the level of the full study, not this receptor alone: The classifier was reported to diagnose cytomegalovirus status with high specificity and sensitivity in both the original cohort and the validation cohort. In the study, some 180 TCR beta chains were listed as associated with cytomegalovirus. The earlier analysis of approximately 540 of the donors excluded about 16 rarely observed V segments, including chromosome 9 orphons, because counts were too low. Because HLA typing was unavailable for some donors at each locus, only the typed subset was used in association tests. Most TCR sequences were observed very rarely across donors, whereas some public TCRs were present in many individuals. V-gene and J-gene trimming of TCR beta chains was associated with a missense DCLRE1C variant in a later genetic analysis, and the association was replicated in an independent cohort. Roughly uniform sequencing depth across donors was assumed in presence/absence analyses, although this assumption may not hold. The only immune exposure information available for the cohort was CMV serostatus. In a later analysis, the rate of TCR association differed among HLA loci, with DRB1 alleles having the most associated TCRs and HLA-C alleles having the fewest. Compared with the approximately 600-donor mean, donors in an Asian-associated ancestry cluster had fewer N-insertions in productive TCRs, according to a later genetic analysis. In this cohort, only TCR beta chains were sequenced, and detectable features were limited by the absence of alpha or paired-chain data. Several of the top co-occurrence clusters appeared to be linked to parvovirus B19, influenza, CMV and Epstein-Barr virus, according to a later analysis. In vitro tests confirmed that a few of the cytomegalovirus-associated TCR beta chains recognize cytomegalovirus antigens. Broadly in line with IMGT annotations, most TCR beta V segments showed up in productive rearrangements about 87% or about 30% of the time in an earlier analysis of roughly 590 of the donors. Specific HLA alleles were associated with 16,951 TCR beta sequences at a false discovery rate of 0.05 in a later analysis. The sequencing pipeline was judged likely to have produced a cluster of highly shared sequence variants as a technical artifact. In a later analysis, HLA-associated TCR beta chains were found to be more clonally expanded and to have lower generation probabilities than equally common non-associated chains. The authors suggested that the approach could potentially be generalized to other disease states and immunological phenotypes. Correlated functional status among segregating V segments might reflect linkage disequilibrium, but an unknown experimental factor could not be ruled out. When HLA alleles, especially DR and DQ, strongly co-occurred, attributing TCR associations to individual alleles was difficult. In a later analysis, most CMV-associated TCR beta chains were found to appear HLA-restricted, with HLA associations seemingly driven largely by CMV exposure. Some IMGT-functional V segments, including TRBV6-2 and TRBV6-3, could not be distinguished by the 87-base-pair reads and were therefore excluded. A further reported finding was that TCR beta sequences accurately predicted the HLA-A and HLA-B alleles for most subjects in the first cohort.

Ends trimmed: V by 6 bases, J by 5 bases; bases unmatched to a gene: 9. Measured from the cysteine to the phenylalanine, the CDR3 is 15 residues long. CDR3 DNA is the only sequence kept; it has 45 bases, read in frame from the first base. CDR1 and CDR2, per the germline V gene (reference sequence), are GTSNPN and SVGIG. The sequence joins TRBV30 to TRBJ1-4, with 10 middle bases fitting TRBD1. The source is a woman under 40 in good health and CMV-seropositive. Sequenced sample: PBMCs. The CDR3: CACESRTGGNEKLFF. DNA sequence: TGTGCCTGCGAGAGTAGGACAGGGGGAAATGAAAAACTGTTTTTT.